This T cell receptor beta chain was found in a study of cytomegalovirus exposure and HLA in healthy donors. Study-wide results and limits: Using the classifier, cytomegalovirus status was reportedly diagnosed with high specificity and sensitivity.

A remark on this clone: What it binds is unknown.

PCR primers comprised 60 Vbeta and 13 Jbeta primers. Clones were read by immunoSEQ multiplex PCR, and TCRdb kept only the in-frame ones, dropping some. The sample lists over 100,000 clones; about 70% were seen once. The CDR3 runs 14 residues. The ends were cut back, 2 bases at V and 1 base at J, with 8 bases in the middle. The germline V gene has CDR1 MNHEY and CDR2 SVGAGI. The sequencing input was PBMCs. The sequence came from a woman in her twenties or thirties in good health and CMV-seronegative. V and J are TRBV6-5 and TRBJ2-5; D is perhaps TRBD1 (5 bases). In nucleotides, the CDR3 is TGTGCCAGCAGTTACAGGGGCCCCCAAGAGACCCAGTACTTC. Its translation is CASSYRGPQETQYF.